One sample yielded the 7 T cell receptor beta chains listed below, sequenced in a study of T cell changes during pregnancy in multiple sclerosis (dated by TCRdb to about 2019). Library creation used the immunoSEQ multiplex PCR assay. TCRdb provides this immuneACCESS table in a form limited to in-frame rearrangements. Some clones are lacking; in checked studies, under half of them reflect an unresolved V gene, and why the rest are absent is not known. The sample table records 55,000 to 95,000 clones; more than 90% of these occur just once. The leading ten clones occupy approximately 2% of the sample. The starting material was peripheral blood, obtained in the second trimester of pregnancy. The receptors originated from a female donor in good health, enrolled as a control in a pregnancy study.

V and J are TRBV7-2 and TRBJ2-6; D is undetermined. The CDR3 sequence is 15 residues long. Germline V lookup: CDR1 SGHTA, CDR2 FQGNSA. Trimming pared 5 bases from V and 0 bases from J, leaving 8 bases between. The CDR3 protein is CASSHSRSGANVLTF. The CDR3 coding sequence is TGTGCCAGCAGCCACAGTCGCTCTGGGGCCAACGTCCTGACTTTC.

The rearrangement uses TRBV18 and TRBJ1-5; D not resolved. Trimming left V 6 bases short and J 0 bases short, with 12 bases between. This CDR3 comprises 15 residues. Germline-derived CDR1 and CDR2 are KGHSH and LQKENI. CDR3 nucleotide sequence: TGTGCCAGCTCCCCTAGCGCGCCTAGCAATCAGCCCCAGCATTTT. Translated, it gives CASSPSAPSNQPQHF.

The chain is built from TRBV27 and TRBJ1-6; D gene unclear. The CDR3 has 17 amino acids. Between the trimmed V and J ends, which lost 1 base and 9 bases, there was a span of 19 bases. Germline CDR1 MNHEY, CDR2 SMNVEV (reference sequence). CDR3 protein: CASSLWALGLNGSPLHF. As DNA, the CDR3 is TGTGCCAGCAGTTTATGGGCCCTCGGTCTTAATGGTTCACCCCTCCACTTT.

The genes are TRBV9 and TRBJ1-1; maybe TRBD1 (6 bases). The V end lost 3 bases, the J end lost 3 bases, and 9 bases lay between the germline ends. Germline V gene data show CDR1 as SGDLS and CDR2 as YYNGEE. The CDR3 spans 13 residues. The CDR3 reads CASSEEGDTEAFF. The CDR3 bases are TGTGCCAGCAGCGAAGAGGGGGACACTGAAGCTTTCTTT.

The gene calls are TRBV10-3 and TRBJ2-7, with D perhaps matching TRBD2 (6 bases). The CDR3 covers 16 residues. Germline V gene data show CDR1 as ENHRY and CDR2 as SYGVKD. V was pared by 0 bases and J by 4 bases, with 16 bases between. CDR3 loop: CAISESGRGGTYEQYF. CDR3 nucleotides: TGTGCCATCAGTGAGTCGGGGCGGGGCGGGACGTACGAGCAGTACTTC.

This sequence joins TRBV19 and TRBJ2-1; D gene unclear. V was trimmed by 3 bases and J by 8 bases, leaving 14 bases between them. CDR3 length: 14 residues. The germline gives CDR1 LNHDA, CDR2 SQIVND (reference sequence). As DNA, the CDR3 is TGTGCCAGTAGTATTAAAATATCGGTGGATGAGCAGTTCTTC. Encoded protein: CASSIKISVDEQFF.

CDR3 sequence: CATSQGPGNQPQHF. The CDR3 DNA sequence: TGTGCCACCAGCCAGGGGCCCGGCAATCAGCCCCAGCATTTT. The V gene is TRBV15, the J gene TRBJ1-5; D possibly corresponds to TRBD1 (6 bases). This CDR3 has 14 residues. V was cut by 5 bases and J by 2 bases, with 10 bases left in between. The V gene's germline CDR1 is LNHNV and CDR2 YYDKDF (reference sequence).